This T cell receptor beta chain was profiled in a study of OX40 agonist ivuxolimab in advanced cancers. Looking at the study overall: Eligibility rules accepted prior anti-PD-1, anti-PD-L1 or anti-CTLA-4 therapy, and around 44% had some.

There are a few counts of this clone. Antigen specificity is unknown. The protocol was immunoSEQ multiplex PCR, while the TCRdb copy is restricted to in-frame clones and leaves out a portion. This repertoire shows roughly 45,000 clones, nearly 80% found once; its top ten account for over 7%. The CDR3 contains 13 residues. V lost 4 bases and J 6 bases, leaving 11 bases between the germline ends. Looked up from germline, CDR1 is SGHRS and CDR2 is YFSETQ. Findings and caveats of the study: Mean expanded clone counts were higher in CD8+ than CD4+ T cells.

The chain is built from TRBV5-1 and TRBJ1-5, with D maybe TRBD1 (5 bases). The sequence derives from an adult with an advanced solid tumor such as melanoma, head and neck, liver or kidney cancer. Sequencing was performed on CD4+ or CD8+ T cells sorted from blood, taken in a trial of the OX40 agonist ivuxolimab. CDR3 region: CASSEITGQPQHF. In DNA form, the CDR3 reads TGCGCCAGCAGCGAAATAACAGGTCAGCCCCAGCATTTT.